The clone carrying this T cell receptor beta chain was observed many times. There are 15 residues in the CDR3. Germline CDR1 reads MNHNS; CDR2 reads SASEGT. V lost 5 bases and J 3 bases, leaving 16 bases between the germline ends. There were TCR beta CDR3 regions amplified from RNA transcripts. The TCR CDR3 first-round RT-PCR relied on the HTBI primer set. TCRdb redid the calling of the multiplex PCR reads with MiXCR, one entry per CDR3 protein. The sample consists of approximately 560,000 distinct CDR3 sequences, 15% to 19% of them appearing once. This entry is derived from a study of T cells in Graves' hyperthyroidism and ophthalmopathy. Overall study context: Upon initial diagnosis and before any treatment, peripheral blood was collected.

J is TRBJ1-1 and V is TRBV6-1; no clear D gene. Sequences were obtained from blood. The clonotype comes from a woman aged 30 to 39 with Graves' hyperthyroidism. The CDR3 coding sequence is TGTGCCAGCAGTTACCTAACAATTGGAGACACTGAAGCTTTCTTT. Translating it yields CASSYLTIGDTEAFF.